The 20 T cell receptor beta chains given below trace back to one sample, sequenced in a study of identical twins. A single record per CDR3 protein comes from TCRdb applying MiXCR to the 5' RACE reads. The sample carries some 1,600,000 distinct CDR3 sequences, under 35% recorded once. Sequencing was carried out using cord blood. The receptors originated from a newborn girl in good health.

This clonotype has a handful of counts. The chain employs TRBV6-1 and TRBJ1-6; the match to TRBD1 covers 11 bases. CDR1 is MNHNS and CDR2 is SASEGT in the germline V gene. The CDR3 covers 15 residues. Losses at the gene ends were 6 bases for V and 10 bases for J; bases not matched to a gene: 8. The CDR3 protein is CASRGQGETRSPLHF. Written as DNA, the CDR3 is TGTGCCAGCAGGGGACAGGGGGAAACTCGATCACCCCTCCACTTT.

This chain uses TRBV28 with TRBJ2-1, with TRBD2 matching 7 bases. CDR1 is MDHEN and CDR2 is SYDVKM in the germline V gene. Losses at the gene ends were 7 bases for V and 6 bases for J; bases not matched to a gene: 6. The CDR3 runs 13 residues. The CDR3: CASKEGGSNEQFF. The DNA for the CDR3 is TGTGCCAGCAAGGAAGGCGGGAGCAATGAGCAGTTCTTC.

The chain employs TRBV28 and TRBJ2-1; 8 nucleotides agree with TRBD2. V lost 6 bases and J lost 7; bases outside the gene matches: 5. The CDR3 length is 13 residues. Germline lookup yields CDR1 MDHEN and CDR2 SYDVKM. The CDR3 sequence is CASRVAGINEQFF. The CDR3, as DNA: TGTGCCAGCAGGGTAGCGGGAATTAATGAGCAGTTCTTC.

The V call is TRBV18, the J call TRBJ2-1, with 13 nucleotides matching TRBD2. The V gene end was trimmed by 8 bases and the J gene end by 3 bases; junction bases not matched to a gene: 7. Germline lookup yields CDR1 KGHSH and CDR2 LQKENI. This CDR3 spans 16 amino acids. This CDR3 reads CASSPGTSGDYNEQFF. In DNA, the CDR3 is TGTGCCAGCAGCCCTGGGACTAGCGGGGACTACAATGAGCAGTTCTTC.

This clonotype was detected only a few times. This sequence joins TRBV12-3 or TRBV12-4 and TRBJ1-4, with D unresolved. This CDR3 contains 18 residues. V shed 1 base and J shed 0 bases, with 15 bases lying between them. CDR3 sequence reads: CASSLVIGSFTTNEKLFF. CDR3 in DNA: TGTGCCAGCAGTTTAGTGATAGGCAGTTTTACAACTAATGAAAAACTGTTTTTT.

This clonotype was detected only a few times. The rearrangement joins TRBV4-1 to TRBJ2-1; D remains unclear. From germline, CDR1 is MGHRA and CDR2 YSYEKL. V was pared by 3 bases and J by 0 bases, with 3 bases between. This CDR3 region has 13 residues. In DNA, the CDR3 is TGCGCCAGCAGCCACCACTCCTACAATGAGCAGTTCTTC. It is translated as CASSHHSYNEQFF.

There are a few counts of this clonotype. The V gene is TRBV12-5, the J gene TRBJ2-5, with 10 bases fitting TRBD2. The CDR3 is 15 residues long. With V trimmed by 0 bases and J by 2 bases, 0 bases remained unmatched. CDR1 and CDR2 (germline): LGHNT, FRNRAP. The CDR3 region is CASGLVAGGQETQYF. CDR3 coding DNA: TGTGCTAGTGGTTTGGTAGCGGGGGGGCAAGAGACCCAGTACTTC.

This clonotype turned up a few times. V gene TRBV5-1 combines with J gene TRBJ2-4, with a possible D match to TRBD1 (6 bases). V was shortened by 4 bases and J by 0 bases, with 11 bases between the two germline ends. The CDR3 spans 15 residues. The germline CDR1 and CDR2 sequences are SGHRS and YFSETQ. The CDR3 reads CASSPGQLAKNIQYF. The CDR3 DNA follows: TGCGCCAGCAGCCCCGGACAGTTAGCCAAAAACATTCAGTACTTC.

The table lists this clonotype with many counts. The chain carries TRBV29-1 and TRBJ2-5; possibly TRBD1 for D (5 bases). The CDR3 runs 13 residues. V shed 6 bases and J shed 2 bases, with 13 bases lying between them. Germline CDR1 SQVTM, CDR2 ANQGSEA. CDR3 region: CSVRTSGQETQYF. CDR3 DNA sequence: TGCAGCGTAAGGACAAGTGGGCAAGAGACCCAGTACTTC.

This chain uses TRBV20-1 with TRBJ2-1; 8 bases line up with TRBD2. The CDR3 length is 15 residues. CDR1 and CDR2 from the germline V gene are DFQATT and SNEGSKA (reference sequence). V lost 2 bases, J lost 8 bases, and 11 bases stayed unmatched. CDR3 nucleotides: TGCAGTGCTAGACCCCCAGCGGGAGTTGGCTATGAGCAGTTCTTC. Amino acid sequence: CSARPPAGVGYEQFF.

V is TRBV28 and J is TRBJ1-5; D is ambiguous. The V and J ends lost 5 bases and 12 bases respectively, with 11 bases between them. The CDR3 covers 11 residues. Germline V gene data show CDR1 as MDHEN and CDR2 as SYDVKM. In DNA form, the CDR3 reads TGTGCCAGCAGTCCTCGTGGGGACCAGCATTTT. Translation gives CASSPRGDQHF.

This clonotype occurred a few times. The rearrangement links TRBV10-3 to TRBJ2-1; TRBD2 might be the D (6 bases). CDR3 length: 13 residues. Germline lookup yields CDR1 ENHRY and CDR2 SYGVKD. Trimming removed 8 bases from V and 1 base from J, with 9 bases in between. CDR3 residues: CAIAGTSYNEQFF. DNA for the CDR3: TGTGCCATCGCCGGGACTTCCTACAATGAGCAGTTCTTC.

The chain joins TRBV12-3 or TRBV12-4 to TRBJ2-3; 12 nucleotides agree with TRBD2. CDR3 length equals 17 residues. V lost 5 bases and J lost 4; bases outside the gene matches: 10. The CDR3 spells CASSASSGRVRADTQYF. Written as DNA, the CDR3 is TGTGCCAGCAGTGCTTCTAGCGGGAGGGTTCGCGCAGATACGCAGTATTTT.

This clonotype came up a few times. The chain carries TRBV20-1 and TRBJ2-5; perhaps TRBD2 as D (5 bases). The CDR3 consists of 15 residues. V dropped 3 bases and J dropped 2 bases, with 16 bases sitting between them. From germline, CDR1 is DFQATT and CDR2 SNEGSKA (reference sequence). CDR3 protein: CSASHSERIQETQYF. DNA for the CDR3: TGCAGTGCTAGTCATTCCGAGCGGATTCAAGAGACCCAGTACTTC.

The chain joins TRBV20-1 to TRBJ2-7; weak D call: TRBD2 (6 bases). The CDR3 runs to 15 residues. Trimming cost V 5 bases and J 5 bases, with 22 bases left between them. The V gene's germline CDR1 is DFQATT and CDR2 SNEGSKA (reference sequence). The CDR3: CSASIWRGARNEQYF. CDR3 bases: TGCAGTGCTTCAATCTGGCGGGGAGCGAGAAACGAGCAGTACTTC.

In its sample, this clonotype was seen a few times. The chain employs TRBV29-1 and TRBJ2-1, with 8 bases lining up with TRBD1. With 7 bases clipped from V and 2 bases from J, the junction kept 4 bases outside the gene matches. CDR1 and CDR2 (germline): SQVTM, ANQGSEA. CDR3 length: 13 residues. In DNA, the CDR3 is TGCAGCGCCGGACAGGGTACCTACAATGAGCAGTTCTTC. The encoded protein is CSAGQGTYNEQFF.

The chain is built from TRBV20-1 and TRBJ2-5; D is perhaps TRBD1 or TRBD2 (6 bases each). Trimming pared 5 bases from V and 3 bases from J, leaving 13 bases between. The germline V gene encodes CDR1 DFQATT and CDR2 SNEGSKA (reference sequence). The CDR3 runs 13 residues. CDR3 DNA: TGCAGTGCTGGGAGGACAGCTAAAGAGACCCAGTACTTC. It translates to CSAGRTAKETQYF.

The sample holds a few counts of this clonotype. This sequence joins TRBV4-2 and TRBJ2-7; the D is unclear. The CDR3 extends over 14 amino acids. V lost 4 bases to trimming and J lost 3 bases, with 13 bases between them. CDR1 and CDR2 (germline): LGHNA, YNFKEQ. CDR3 in amino acids: CASSPYELYYEQYF. In nucleotides, the CDR3 is TGTGCCAGCAGCCCTTACGAGCTGTACTACGAGCAGTACTTC.

Only one count was recorded for this clonotype. This could be a read error, since a much larger clone is one nucleotide away. The chain carries TRBV20-1 and TRBJ2-5; 9 bases are shared with TRBD2. The trim removed 6 bases at V and 11 bases at J, leaving 16 bases unmatched. The CDR3 extends over 14 amino acids. Germline V gene sequence: CDR1 DFQATT, CDR2 SNEGSKA (reference sequence). DNA for the CDR3: TGCAGTGCCGTAGCGGGGGACTACCCCAATGAGCAGTACTTC. Its translation is CSAVAGDYPNEQYF.

The rearrangement joins TRBV25-1 to TRBJ2-1; D ambiguous. Trimming left V 1 base short and J 12 bases short, with 7 bases between. The germline gives CDR1 MGHDK, CDR2 SYGVNS. The CDR3 covers 11 residues. The CDR3 here is CASSEWDGQFF. CDR3 sequence (DNA): TGTGCCAGCAGTGAATGGGATGGGCAGTTCTTC. The full variable domain, completed using reference TRBV25-1 and TRBJ2-1, is EADIYQTPRYLVIGTGKKITLECSQTMGHDKMYWYQQDPGMELHLIHYSYGVNSTEKGDLSSESTVSRIRTEHFPLTLESARPSHTSQYLCASSEWDGQFFGPGTRLTVL.